The text below deals with one TCR beta chain. Its antigen is as yet unknown. TCRdb reprocessed the RT-PCR reads via MiXCR and lists one record per CDR3 protein. Of fewer than 250,000 distinct CDR3 sequences listed, approximately 15% are singletons. This CDR3 region has 14 residues. Trimming shortened V by 0 bases and J by 4 bases, and 9 bases separated the two germline ends. Germline V lookup: CDR1 MGHRA, CDR2 YSYEKL. The data stem from a study of response to subunit inactivated influenza vaccine. Findings and limits, study-wide: With each seasonal influenza vaccination, the authors suggested, few new T cells are recruited.

The specimen was CD8+ T cells sorted from PBMCs, collected less than 6 days after vaccination. This TCR was sampled from a man aged 50-59 years who received an inactivated influenza vaccine. The chain links TRBV4-1 to TRBJ1-2; D may be TRBD1 (5 bases). Here the CDR3 DNA reads TGCGCCAGCAGCCAAGATGCCGGGGGCTATGGCTACACCTTC. Translated, it gives CASSQDAGGYGYTF.